These T cell receptor beta chains were read from a single sample in a study of somatic mutations in cytotoxic T cells in rheumatoid arthritis. Profiling relied on immunoSEQ multiplex PCR, and the TCRdb table lists in-frame clones only, not all of them. The table lists 8,500 to 11,000 clones, 81% of them singletons. Sequenced: CD8+ T cells sorted from blood. These receptors were collected from a woman aged 45-59 years in good health. Each CDR3 is given with its conserved first and last residue. D genes are given only for firm matches. Expanded clones get a size class; other rows say once, few or many, or leave the size out.

abundance | j_gene | d_gene | v_gene | CDR3nt | CDR3aa
. | TRBJ2-7 | TRBD1 | TRBV7-2 | TGTGCCAGCAGCTTGTTAACAGGACAGGGGGTCTACGAGCAGTACTTC | CASSLLTGQGVYEQYF
. | TRBJ2-6 | TRBD1 | TRBV5-8 | TGTGCCAGCACCTGGGGGACAGGGGGCAGTGGGGCCAACGTCCTGACTTTC | CASTWGTGGSGANVLTF
few | TRBJ2-6 | TRBD2 | TRBV28 | TGTGCCAGCAGTCGTAGCGGGAGTAGCGCTGGGGCCAACGTCCTGACTTTC | CASSRSGSSAGANVLTF
. | TRBJ2-1 | . | TRBV7-8 | TGTGCCAGCAGCTTCCAGGGGACCGAGGAGCAGTTCTTC | CASSFQGTEEQFF
. | TRBJ2-1 | TRBD1 | TRBV28 | TGTGCCAGCAGTTTACCCGGGACAGGGGTTGGGGACGGGGATGAGCAGTTCTTC | CASSLPGTGVGDGDEQFF
. | TRBJ2-7 | TRBD2 | TRBV11-2 | TGTGCCAGCAGCTTGGGCGCGGGGGGCCTCGACGAGCAGTACTTC | CASSLGAGGLDEQYF
. | TRBJ1-1 | . | TRBV7-9 | TGTGCCAGCAGCTCCCGGGATACGAACACTGAAGCTTTCTTT | CASSSRDTNTEAFF
. | TRBJ1-1 | TRBD1 | TRBV27 | TGTGCCAGCAGACCGGACAGGGTTGAAACTGAAGCTTTCTTT | CASRPDRVETEAFF
. | TRBJ1-1 | TRBD1 | TRBV6-5 | TGTGCCAGCAGCACCAGGGGACAGACTGAAGCTTTCTTT | CASSTRGQTEAFF
. | TRBJ1-1 | . | TRBV4-3 | TGCGCCAGCAGCCAACAGGGACACCCGAACACTGAAGCTTTCTTT | CASSQQGHPNTEAFF
. | TRBJ2-1 | . | TRBV30 | TGTGCCTGGAGTGTACAGGTCTACAATGAGCAGTTCTTC | CAWSVQVYNEQFF
. | TRBJ2-3 | . | TRBV4-2 | TGTGCCAGCAGCCAAGATCTGGAGGATACGCAGTATTTT | CASSQDLEDTQYF
. | TRBJ1-4 | . | TRBV5-6 | TGTGCCAGCAGTCCGCTAGGGGCAACTAATGAAAAACTGTTTTTT | CASSPLGATNEKLFF
once | TRBJ2-1 | . | TRBV4-3 | TGCGCCAGCAGCCTCCGGACGGGGAGGAATGAGCAGTTCTTC | CASSLRTGRNEQFF
. | TRBJ2-3 | TRBD1 | TRBV6-4 | TGTGCCAGCAGTGAGGAGGACAGGTCCACAGATACGCAGTATTTT | CASSEEDRSTDTQYF
. | TRBJ2-3 | TRBD1 | TRBV4-2 | TGTGCCAGCAGCCAAGCGCCGGGACAGGGCACAGATACGCAGTATTTT | CASSQAPGQGTDTQYF
. | TRBJ2-2 | TRBD2 | TRBV5-4 | TGTGCCAGCAGCTATAGCGGGACTAACACCGGGGAGCTGTTTTTT | CASSYSGTNTGELFF
. | TRBJ2-7 | . | TRBV7-9 | TGTGCCAGCAGACCTCAGGGGTCCTACGAGCAGTACTTC | CASRPQGSYEQYF
. | TRBJ1-6 | . | TRBV27 | TGTGCCAGCAGTCCCCGGGGGGGGCGCGATTCACCCCTCCACTTT | CASSPRGGRDSPLHF
. | TRBJ2-7 | . | TRBV28 | TGTGCCAGCAGTTTAATAGGACTCGAGCAGTACTTC | CASSLIGLEQYF
. | TRBJ2-2 | . | TRBV7-2 | TGTGCCAGCAGCTTCGACAGGAGGTCCGGGGAGCTGTTTTTT | CASSFDRRSGELFF
. | TRBJ1-5 | . | TRBV6-5 | TGTGCCAGCAGCCTAACCCGGGGAGGCCAGCCCCAGCATTTT | CASSLTRGGQPQHF
. | TRBJ2-3 | . | TRBV11-2 | TGTGCCAGCAGTTCCGCTCTTGGGGGGATGACAGATACGCAGTATTTT | CASSSALGGMTDTQYF
. | TRBJ2-1 | . | TRBV27 | TGTGCCAGCAGTTTGGGGGGTGGGAATGAGCAGTTCTTC | CASSLGGGNEQFF